Each of the 9 T cell receptor beta chains below was sequenced from the same sample in a study of monozygotic twins with inflammatory bowel disease. From the 5' RACE reads, TCRdb lists one entry per CDR3 protein and no DNA. The listing records under 350,000 distinct CDR3 sequences. Specimen: blood. The origin of the receptors is a human donor with ulcerative colitis or Crohn's disease, or a healthy co-twin of an affected twin (not recorded which).

The chain has TRBV28 and TRBJ1-2; TCRdb's assignment of TRBD1 cannot be checked, as there is no DNA. The CDR3 length is 17 residues. Germline V gives CDR1 MDHEN, CDR2 SYDVKM. CDR3 residues: CASSSSPGTDKNYGYTF.

The J gene is TRBJ2-3, the V gene TRBV3-1; the D call from TCRdb, TRBD1, cannot be confirmed without DNA. The CDR3 extends over 16 amino acids. The germline V gene encodes CDR1 LGHDT and CDR2 YNNKEL (reference sequence). CDR3 in amino acids: CASSGVWTGATDTQYF.

The genes are TRBV7-2 and TRBJ2-7; absent DNA, TCRdb's TRBD1 call cannot be checked. Germline lookup yields CDR1 SGHTA and CDR2 FQGNSA. This CDR3 contains 17 residues. CDR3 residues: CASSLQPGQGKDYEQYF.

The chain carries TRBV15 and TRBJ2-2. CDR1 LNHNV and CDR2 YYDKDF come from the germline V gene (reference sequence). The CDR3 covers 15 residues. The CDR3 sequence: CATSRGNIDTGELFF. Full variable domain (missing parts from reference TRBV15 and TRBJ2-2): DAMVIQNPRYQVTQFGKPVTLSCSQTLNHNVMYWYQQKSSQAPKLLFHYYDKDFNNEADTPDNFQSRRPNTSFCFLDIRSPGLGDTAMYLCATSRGNIDTGELFFGEGSRLTVL.

The V call is TRBV20-1, the J call TRBJ1-5; lacking DNA, the TRBD1 call made by TCRdb goes unchecked. The germline V gene encodes CDR1 DFQATT and CDR2 SNEGSKA (reference sequence). The CDR3 contains 13 residues. CDR3 loop: CSAGTGVYQPQHF.

The chain uses TRBV28 and TRBJ1-2. Germline assignment: CDR1 MDHEN and CDR2 SYDVKM. CDR3 length: 12 residues. CDR3 protein: CASSPLWNGYTF.

This CDR3 reads CASSLVAGLSSTNEQFF. The J gene is TRBJ2-1, the V gene TRBV7-2; TCRdb outputs TRBD2, but without DNA this stays unchecked. Germline CDR1 is SGHTA and CDR2 is FQGNSA. The CDR3 spans 17 residues.

V usage is TRBV28 and J usage is TRBJ2-3; TCRdb lists TRBD2, though no DNA is available to test this call. The germline V gene has CDR1 MDHEN and CDR2 SYDVKM. This CDR3 has 15 amino acids. CDR3: CASRTSGGRADTQYF.

The chain uses TRBV24-1 and TRBJ2-1. The CDR3 length is 15 residues. Germline V CDR1 and CDR2: KGHDR, SFDVKD. The CDR3 spells CATSDSGGAYNEQFF.